The clone carrying this T cell receptor (beta chain) was counted between two and nine times. The CDR3 totals 13 residues. V was clipped by 2 bases and J by 0 bases, with 3 bases between them. Germline lookup yields CDR1 SEHNR and CDR2 FQNEAQ (reference sequence). These data are taken from a study of early T cells in non-severe SARS-CoV-2 infection. TCRdb ran MiXCR on the 5' RACE reads and lists one entry per CDR3 protein. The repertoire includes approximately 83,000 distinct CDR3 sequences, roughly 13% of them detected once, and 11% sits in the top ten. V and J are TRBV7-9 and TRBJ2-3, with no clear D. Sequenced: whole blood. The TCR comes from an adult who was a healthcare worker with PCR-confirmed SARS-CoV-2 infection or an uninfected control (not recorded which). The CDR3 is CASSLSSTDTQYF. Written as DNA, the CDR3 is TGTGCCAGCAGCTTAAGCAGCACAGATACGCAGTATTTT.